The next 30 T cell receptor beta chains were all read from a single sample in a study of shared clonotypes between healthy human individuals. Repertoires were generated with immunoSEQ multiplex PCR, while TCRdb's copy carries only in-frame clones and drops some. The data show about 770,000 clones, roughly 72% seen once. Sample: memory CD4+ T cells sorted from blood. Subset here: CD45RA-negative fraction. These receptors were obtained from a woman aged 30 to 39 in good health.

This chain uses TRBV18 with TRBJ1-1, with 7 positions matching TRBD1. With 0 bases clipped from V and 10 bases from J, the junction kept 8 bases outside the gene matches. The germline V gene encodes CDR1 KGHSH and CDR2 LQKENI. The CDR3 contains 14 residues. The CDR3 DNA reads as TGTGCCAGCTCACCACCCGGGACAGATAAACTAGCTTTCTTT. This codes for CASSPPGTDKLAFF.

The chain carries TRBV18 and TRBJ2-1; D is undetermined. Germline V gene lookup returns CDR1 KGHSH and CDR2 LQKENI. The CDR3 is 13 amino acids. V was trimmed by 3 bases and J by 5 bases, leaving 8 bases between them. The DNA for the CDR3 is TGTGCCAGCTCACCGGGGTCCCACAATGAGCAGTTCTTC. Protein product: CASSPGSHNEQFF. Combining the CDR3 with reference TRBV18 and TRBJ2-1 gives the whole variable domain NAGVMQNPRHLVRRRGQEARLRCSPMKGHSHVYWYRQLPEEGLKFMVYLQKENIIDESGMPKERFSAEFPKEGPSILRIQQVVRGDSAAYFCASSPGSHNEQFFGPGTRLTVL.

The gene calls are TRBV2 and TRBJ2-1, with TRBD2 identical over 7 bases. The CDR3 has 16 amino acids. Germline V gene sequence: CDR1 SNHLY, CDR2 FYNNEI. With V trimmed by 7 bases and J by 0 bases, 9 bases remained unmatched. The CDR3 loop reads CASIEAGFSSYNEQFF. The CDR3 DNA reads as TGTGCCAGCATCGAAGCGGGATTCAGCTCCTACAATGAGCAGTTCTTC.

The genes are TRBV2 and TRBJ1-2; possible D gene TRBD1, 6 bases. Looked up from germline, CDR1 is SNHLY and CDR2 is FYNNEI. CDR3 size: 13 residues. Between the trimmed V and J ends, which lost 2 bases and 8 bases, there was a span of 12 bases. The CDR3 loop reads CASSELQGSGYTF. Here the CDR3 DNA reads TGTGCCAGCAGTGAACTACAGGGTTCCGGCTACACCTTC.

This rearrangement joins TRBV6-5 to TRBJ1-3; D is uncertain. The germline CDR1 and CDR2 sequences are MNHEY and SVGAGI. This CDR3 is 15 amino acids long. Trimming pared 3 bases from V and 2 bases from J, leaving 11 bases between. CDR3 sequence: CASSYLPRAGNTIYF. The CDR3 DNA sequence: TGTGCCAGCAGTTATCTCCCCCGGGCTGGAAACACCATATATTTT.

The genes are TRBV11-2 and TRBJ2-1; 10 nucleotides line up with TRBD2. Trimming at V came to 8 bases and at J to 6 bases, leaving 4 bases not matched to a gene. The CDR3 covers 13 residues. Germline CDR1 reads SGHAT; CDR2 reads FQNNGV. CDR3 nucleotides: TGTGCCAGCCAGAGGACTAGCGGCAATGAGCAGTTCTTC. As protein: CASQRTSGNEQFF.

The chain uses TRBV14 and TRBJ2-2; D might be TRBD1 or TRBD2, each matching 6 bases. The CDR3 spans 17 residues. V was pared by 2 bases and J by 0 bases, with 13 bases between. From germline, CDR1 is SGHDN and CDR2 FVKESK. CDR3 residues: CASSQSGAVTNTGELFF. In DNA form, the CDR3 reads TGTGCCAGCAGCCAATCGGGGGCAGTTACGAACACCGGGGAGCTGTTTTTT.

This clone was counted only a few times. The CDR3 coding sequence is TGTGCCAGCAGGGGCGTCCGGTATAGGGATGAGCAGTTCTTC. Amino acids: CASRGVRYRDEQFF. This chain joins TRBV2 and TRBJ2-1; D remains ambiguous. Trimming took off 6 bases at V and 8 bases at J, with 17 bases between the two ends. The CDR3 has 14 amino acids. Germline lookup yields CDR1 SNHLY and CDR2 FYNNEI.

The rearrangement uses TRBV2 and TRBJ2-1; the D gene is possibly TRBD1 (6 bases). Germline V gives CDR1 SNHLY, CDR2 FYNNEI. Trimming removed 3 bases from V and 0 bases from J, with 18 bases in between. This CDR3 region has 18 residues. In nucleotides, the CDR3 is TGTGCCAGCAGTGATCGGTTCTCTGGGACATACTCCTACAATGAGCAGTTCTTC. It encodes CASSDRFSGTYSYNEQFF.

The genes are TRBV28 and TRBJ2-7; 9 positions agree with TRBD2. The CDR3 is made up of 15 amino acids. In germline, CDR1 is MDHEN, CDR2 SYDVKM. The trim removed 6 bases at V and 5 bases at J, leaving 11 bases unmatched. The CDR3 DNA is TGTGCCAGCAGACCCATGGGGCTAGCGGGAAACGAGCAGTACTTC. Translation: CASRPMGLAGNEQYF.

The CDR3 DNA follows: TGTGCCAGTAGTCCATTGTGGTCCGGACTAGCGGCTAGCACAGATACGCAGTATTTT. Protein product: CASSPLWSGLAASTDTQYF. The chain uses TRBV19 and TRBJ2-3; 10 bases are shared with TRBD2. The V gene's germline CDR1 is LNHDA and CDR2 SQIVND (reference sequence). Trimming took 5 bases from V and 0 from J; bases not matched to a gene: 14. The CDR3 consists of 19 residues.

Only a few counts were recorded for this clone. The J gene is TRBJ2-7, the V gene TRBV10-3; possibly TRBD1 or TRBD2 for D (5 bases each). This CDR3 contains 13 residues. The V end was cut by 0 bases, the J end by 2 bases, with 5 bases between. CDR1 is ENHRY, CDR2 SYGVKD, per germline. CDR3: CAISESGAYEQYF. For the CDR3, the DNA is TGTGCCATCAGTGAGTCGGGGGCCTACGAGCAGTACTTC.

The CDR3 loop reads CSALRRDSQSNYGYTF. Written as DNA, the CDR3 is TGCAGCGCCCTGAGGAGGGACAGTCAATCTAACTATGGCTACACCTTC. The chain combines TRBV29-1 with TRBJ1-2; 7 bases are shared with TRBD1. The V gene end was trimmed by 7 bases and the J gene end by 0 bases; junction bases not matched to a gene: 14. The V gene's germline CDR1 is SQVTM and CDR2 ANQGSEA. This CDR3 is 16 amino acids long.

The rearrangement links TRBV6-6 to TRBJ2-1, with D tentatively TRBD1 or TRBD2 (5 bases each). The germline V and J ends were trimmed by 4 bases and 8 bases, with 6 bases remaining between them. There are 11 residues in the CDR3. Germline V lookup: CDR1 MNHNY, CDR2 SVGAGI (reference sequence). The CDR3 sequence is CASSWDHEQFF. CDR3 nucleotide sequence: TGTGCCAGCAGTTGGGACCATGAGCAGTTCTTC.

This chain joins TRBV5-6 and TRBJ2-5, with D hard to call. V was cut by 1 base and J by 1 base, with 14 bases left in between. The CDR3 loop spans 16 amino acids. CDR1 and CDR2 from the germline V gene are SGHDT and YYEEEE. The CDR3 reads CASSLFSLRLQETQYF. The CDR3 DNA reads TGTGCCAGCAGCTTGTTTTCGTTACGTCTCCAAGAGACCCAGTACTTC.

This rearrangement joins TRBV28 to TRBJ1-5, with unresolved D. Trimming pared 6 bases from V and 4 bases from J, leaving 7 bases between. The CDR3 contains 12 residues. From germline, CDR1 is MDHEN and CDR2 SYDVKM. CDR3 protein: CASRQRNQPQHF. The DNA of the CDR3 is TGTGCCAGCAGGCAGAGAAATCAGCCCCAGCATTTT.

The gene calls are TRBV5-6 and TRBJ2-2; 7 bases agree with TRBD1. Trimming cost V 0 bases and J 3 bases; bases outside gene matches: 2. The CDR3 runs to 15 residues. Germline V gives CDR1 SGHDT, CDR2 YYEEEE. The CDR3 DNA is TGTGCCAGCAGCTTGGAAGGGGGCTACACCGGGGAGCTGTTTTTT. This codes for CASSLEGGYTGELFF.

This clone was seen only once. CDR3 in DNA: TGTGCCTGGAGTGTATTCGGGAGTGAAGTCGGGGAGCTGTTTTTT. The encoded protein is CAWSVFGSEVGELFF. The gene calls are TRBV30 and TRBJ2-2, with D possibly TRBD2 on 6 matching bases. Germline lookup yields CDR1 GTSNPN and CDR2 SVGIG (reference sequence). V dropped 0 bases and J dropped 7 bases, with 15 bases sitting between them. The CDR3 has 15 residues.

The chain uses TRBV11-2 and TRBJ2-5, with a tentative D call TRBD2 (5 bases). This CDR3 contains 15 residues. CDR1 and CDR2 from the germline V gene are SGHAT and FQNNGV. The V and J ends lost 0 bases and 6 bases respectively, with 14 bases between them. The CDR3 spells CASSLEVGSRKTQYF. CDR3 nucleotide sequence: TGTGCCAGCAGCTTAGAAGTGGGGAGTCGAAAGACCCAGTACTTC.

This clone was seen many times. The J gene is TRBJ2-1, the V gene TRBV5-1; 10 bases line up with TRBD2. Germline CDR1 is SGHRS and CDR2 is YFSETQ. V shed 0 bases and J 7 bases; nucleotides not matched to a gene: 10. The length of the CDR3 is 17 residues. CDR3 in DNA: TGCGCCAGCAGCTTGGCTGCTAGCGGGAGTCGCAAAAATGAGCAGTTCTTC. Protein: CASSLAASGSRKNEQFF. Filled out from reference TRBV5-1 and TRBJ2-1, the complete variable domain reads KAGVTQTPRYLIKTRGQQVTLSCSPISGHRSVSWYQQTPGQGLQFLFEYFSETQRNKGNFPGRFSGRQFSNSRSEMNVSTLELGDSALYLCASSLAASGSRKNEQFFGPGTRLTVL.

The chain is built from TRBV6-4 and TRBJ2-2; TRBD2 agrees at 10 bases. This CDR3 comprises 16 residues. Trimming at V came to 5 bases and at J to 7 bases, leaving 10 bases not matched to a gene. The germline CDR1 and CDR2 sequences are MRHNA and SNTAGT. The CDR3 region is CASSPSAGGASGELFF. CDR3 DNA sequence: TGTGCCAGCAGTCCCTCAGCGGGAGGGGCTAGCGGGGAGCTGTTTTTT.

The chain uses TRBV5-1 and TRBJ1-4; D may be TRBD1 (6 bases). Trimming cost V 4 bases and J 8 bases, with 18 bases left between them. The germline CDR1 and CDR2 sequences are SGHRS and YFSETQ. This CDR3 spans 15 amino acids. The DNA of the CDR3 is TGCGCCAGCAGCAACCGGGACACCCTTCTAGAAAAACTGTTTTTT. Translating gives CASSNRDTLLEKLFF.

V gene TRBV6-6 combines with J gene TRBJ2-7; possible D gene TRBD2, 6 bases. Trimming took off 5 bases at V and 2 bases at J, with 13 bases between the two ends. From germline, CDR1 is MNHNY and CDR2 SVGAGI (reference sequence). The CDR3 spans 14 residues. The DNA for the CDR3 is TGTGCCAGCAGTCGAAAGGAGGGAACCTACGAGCAGTACTTC. Protein sequence: CASSRKEGTYEQYF.

V is TRBV6-5 and J is TRBJ1-5; 8 nucleotides align to TRBD1. Germline CDR1 reads MNHEY; CDR2 reads SVGAGI. This CDR3 is 16 amino acids long. Losses at the gene ends were 4 bases for V and 2 bases for J; bases not matched to a gene: 7. CDR3 DNA: TGTGCCAGCAGTTTGGCCGGGACAGGAGGCAATCAGCCCCAGCATTTT. Amino acid sequence: CASSLAGTGGNQPQHF.

This clone was detected ten times or more. The gene calls are TRBV7-9 and TRBJ1-1; 9 bases map to TRBD1. Germline trimming cut 8 bases from V and 3 bases from J; bases unmatched to any gene: 7. This CDR3 is 14 amino acids long. CDR1 and CDR2 (germline): SEHNR, FQNEAQ (reference sequence). The DNA of the CDR3 is TGTGCCAGCGGACAGGGGATTACGGACACTGAAGCTTTCTTT. This translates into CASGQGITDTEAFF.

J is TRBJ2-5 and V is TRBV27; the match to TRBD2 covers 11 bases. The germline CDR1 and CDR2 sequences are MNHEY and SMNVEV (reference sequence). V lost 4 bases, J lost 5 bases, and 15 bases stayed unmatched. The CDR3 length is 18 residues. The DNA of the CDR3 is TGTGCCAGCAGTTGGGCTAGCGGGAGGCCCGCCGGAGGGGAGACCCAGTACTTC. Its translation is CASSWASGRPAGGETQYF.

The chain employs TRBV7-9 and TRBJ1-1; D gene ambiguous. Germline CDR1 reads SEHNR; CDR2 reads FQNEAQ (reference sequence). This CDR3 has 15 residues. The V end lost 1 base, the J end lost 1 base, and 10 bases lay between the germline ends. CDR3 residues: CASSLGPSTNTEAFF. The CDR3 DNA follows: TGTGCCAGCAGCTTAGGCCCCAGCACGAACACTGAAGCTTTCTTT.

The table lists this clone with a few counts. V is TRBV14 and J is TRBJ1-2, with D perhaps matching TRBD1 (6 bases). V lost 1 base to trimming and J lost 4 bases, with 7 bases between them. The CDR3 has 13 residues. CDR1 SGHDN and CDR2 FVKESK come from the germline V gene. The CDR3 sequence is CASSQGQVYGYTF. CDR3 sequence (DNA): TGTGCCAGCAGCCAAGGACAGGTCTATGGCTACACCTTC.

The chain employs TRBV5-1 and TRBJ2-1, with 9 bases that match TRBD2. This CDR3 contains 14 residues. V was clipped by 9 bases and J by 6 bases; unmatched bases: 10. CDR1 is SGHRS, CDR2 YFSETQ, per germline. DNA of the CDR3: TGCGCCATCTCTAGCGGGATACCCGGCAATGAGCAGTTCTTC. Translating it yields CAISSGIPGNEQFF.

The chain uses TRBV5-6 and TRBJ2-1; 8 bases are shared with TRBD1. V shed 3 bases and J 2 bases; nucleotides not matched to a gene: 1. This CDR3 is built from 14 residues. Germline lookup yields CDR1 SGHDT and CDR2 YYEEEE. This CDR3 reads CASSWGQAYNEQFF. The CDR3 nucleotides read TGTGCCAGCAGCTGGGGACAGGCCTACAATGAGCAGTTCTTC.